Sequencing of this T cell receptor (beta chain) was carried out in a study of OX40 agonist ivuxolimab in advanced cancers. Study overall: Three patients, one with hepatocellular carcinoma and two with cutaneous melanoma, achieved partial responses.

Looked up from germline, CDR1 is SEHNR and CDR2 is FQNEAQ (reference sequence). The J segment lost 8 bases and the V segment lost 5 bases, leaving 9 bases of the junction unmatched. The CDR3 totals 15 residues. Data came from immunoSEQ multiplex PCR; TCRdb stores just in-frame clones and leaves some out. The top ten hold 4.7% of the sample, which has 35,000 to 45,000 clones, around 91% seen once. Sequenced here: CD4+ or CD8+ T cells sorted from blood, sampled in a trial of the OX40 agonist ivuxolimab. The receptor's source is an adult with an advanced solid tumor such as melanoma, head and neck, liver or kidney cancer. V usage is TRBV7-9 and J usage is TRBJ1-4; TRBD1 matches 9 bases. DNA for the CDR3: TGTGCCAGCAGCCCCACCGGGACAGGGTTAGAAAAACTGTTTTTT. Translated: CASSPTGTGLEKLFF.